This T cell receptor (beta chain) was observed in a study of blood T cell repertoires in COVID-19. Study-level information: From T cells, B-cell-depleted T cells, or PBMCs came the material, which was cDNA or gDNA.

Germline-derived CDR1 and CDR2 are MNHEY and SVGAGI. The V gene lost 5 bases and the J gene lost 4 bases, with 6 bases spanning the gap. The CDR3 sequence is 11 residues long. The sample holds a few counts of this clone. Clones were sequenced by immunoSEQ multiplex PCR, and TCRdb holds only the in-frame ones, with some missing. The sample lists 200,000 to 250,000 clones, roughly 80% occurring once. Sequencing used PBMCs or T cells enriched from blood (not recorded which). This chain joins TRBV6-5 and TRBJ2-7; no definite D call. The sequence derives from a woman in her forties or fifties who had been exposed to COVID-19. The CDR3 DNA is TGTGCCAGCAGTAGACTTTACGAGCAGTACTTC. It codes for CASSRLYEQYF.